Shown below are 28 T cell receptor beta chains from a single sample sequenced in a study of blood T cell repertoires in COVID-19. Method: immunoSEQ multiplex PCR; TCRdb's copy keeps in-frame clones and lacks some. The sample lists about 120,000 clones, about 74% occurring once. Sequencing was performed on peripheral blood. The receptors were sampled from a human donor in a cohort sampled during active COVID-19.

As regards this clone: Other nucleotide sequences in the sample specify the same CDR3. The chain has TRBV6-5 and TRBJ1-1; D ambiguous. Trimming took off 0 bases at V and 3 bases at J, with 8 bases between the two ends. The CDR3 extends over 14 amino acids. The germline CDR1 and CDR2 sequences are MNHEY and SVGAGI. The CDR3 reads CASSYSEGDTEAFF. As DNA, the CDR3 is TGTGCCAGCAGTTACTCCGAAGGAGACACTGAAGCTTTCTTT.

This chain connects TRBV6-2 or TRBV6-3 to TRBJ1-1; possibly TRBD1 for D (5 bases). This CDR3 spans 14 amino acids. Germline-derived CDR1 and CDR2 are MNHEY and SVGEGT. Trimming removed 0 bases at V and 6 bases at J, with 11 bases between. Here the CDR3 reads CASSYSGQISEAFF. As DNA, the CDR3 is TGTGCCAGCAGTTACTCGGGGCAGATCTCTGAAGCTTTCTTT.

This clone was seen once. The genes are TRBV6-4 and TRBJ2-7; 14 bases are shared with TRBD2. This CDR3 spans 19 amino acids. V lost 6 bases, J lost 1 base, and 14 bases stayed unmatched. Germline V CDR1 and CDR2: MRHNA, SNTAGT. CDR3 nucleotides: TGTGCCAGCAGACTTCGGGGACTAGCGGGGGATCCTGCTTCCTACGAGCAGTACTTC. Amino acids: CASRLRGLAGDPASYEQYF.

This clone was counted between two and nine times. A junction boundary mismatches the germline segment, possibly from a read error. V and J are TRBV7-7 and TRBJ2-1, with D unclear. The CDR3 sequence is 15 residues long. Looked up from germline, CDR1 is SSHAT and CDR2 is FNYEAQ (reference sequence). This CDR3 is CASSLTLNRLNEQFF. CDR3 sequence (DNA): TGTGCTAGCAGCTTAACCCTCAACCGGTTGAATGAGCAGTTCTTC.

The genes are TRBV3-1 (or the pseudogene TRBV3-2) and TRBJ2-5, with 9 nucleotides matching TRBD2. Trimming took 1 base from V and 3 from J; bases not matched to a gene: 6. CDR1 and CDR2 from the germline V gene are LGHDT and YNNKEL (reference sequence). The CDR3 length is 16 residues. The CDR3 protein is CASSQGTTSGKETQYF. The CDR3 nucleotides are TGTGCCAGCAGCCAAGGAACGACTAGCGGCAAAGAGACCCAGTACTTC.

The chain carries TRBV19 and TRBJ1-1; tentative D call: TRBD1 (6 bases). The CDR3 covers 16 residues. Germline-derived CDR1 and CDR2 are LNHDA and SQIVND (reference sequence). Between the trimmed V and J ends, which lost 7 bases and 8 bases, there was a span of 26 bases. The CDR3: CASTFHGQGFRVEAFF. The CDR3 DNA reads TGTGCCAGTACCTTCCATGGCCAGGGGTTTAGGGTAGAAGCTTTCTTT.

The DNA of the CDR3 is TGTGCCAGCAGCGAGCCGCGTGAAAAACTGTTTTTT. Protein product: CASSEPREKLFF. The genes are TRBV5-5 and TRBJ1-4, with D unclear. V lost 4 bases and J lost 7, with 8 bases in between. Germline values: CDR1 SGHKS, CDR2 YYEKEE (reference sequence). The CDR3 covers 12 residues.

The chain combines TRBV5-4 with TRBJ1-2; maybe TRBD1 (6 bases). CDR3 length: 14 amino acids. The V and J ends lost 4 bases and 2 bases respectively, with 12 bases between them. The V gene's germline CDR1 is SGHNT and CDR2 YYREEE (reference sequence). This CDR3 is CASSPRQENYGYTF. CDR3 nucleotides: TGTGCCAGCAGCCCCAGACAGGAGAACTATGGCTACACCTTC. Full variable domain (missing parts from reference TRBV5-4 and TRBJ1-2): ETGVTQSPTHLIKTRGQQVTLRCSSQSGHNTVSWYQQALGQGPQFIFQYYREEENGRGNFPPRFSGLQFPNYSSELNVNALELDDSALYLCASSPRQENYGYTFGSGTRLTVV.

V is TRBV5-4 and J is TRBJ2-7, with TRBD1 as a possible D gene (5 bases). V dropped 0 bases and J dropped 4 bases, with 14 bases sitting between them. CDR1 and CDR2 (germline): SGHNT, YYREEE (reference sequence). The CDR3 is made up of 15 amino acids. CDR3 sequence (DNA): TGTGCCAGCAGCTTGGGCGACAGATTGGGTTACGAGCAGTACTTC. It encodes CASSLGDRLGYEQYF.

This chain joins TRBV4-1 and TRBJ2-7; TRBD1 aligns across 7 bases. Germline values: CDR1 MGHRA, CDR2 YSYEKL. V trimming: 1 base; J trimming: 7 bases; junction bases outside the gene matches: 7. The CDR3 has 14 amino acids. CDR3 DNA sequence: TGCGCCAGCAGCCAAGGGGTAGGGGGCTATGAGCAGTACTTC. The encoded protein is CASSQGVGGYEQYF.

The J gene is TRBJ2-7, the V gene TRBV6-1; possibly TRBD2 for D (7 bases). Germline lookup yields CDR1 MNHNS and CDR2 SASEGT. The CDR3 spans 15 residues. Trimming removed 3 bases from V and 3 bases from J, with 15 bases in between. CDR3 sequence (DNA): TGTGCCAGCAGTGATAGGAGGGGGGGCCTCTACGAGCAGTACTTC. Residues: CASSDRRGGLYEQYF.

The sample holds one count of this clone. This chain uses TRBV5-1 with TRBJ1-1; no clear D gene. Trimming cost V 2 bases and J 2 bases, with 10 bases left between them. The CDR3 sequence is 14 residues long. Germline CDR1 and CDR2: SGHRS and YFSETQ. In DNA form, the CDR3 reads TGCGCCAGCAGCTTCTCTGGGAGCAACACTGAAGCTTTCTTT. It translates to CASSFSGSNTEAFF.

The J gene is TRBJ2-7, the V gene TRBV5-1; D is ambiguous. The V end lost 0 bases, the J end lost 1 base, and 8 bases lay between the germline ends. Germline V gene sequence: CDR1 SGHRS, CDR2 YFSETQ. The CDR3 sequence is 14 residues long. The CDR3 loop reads CASSLVASSYEQYF. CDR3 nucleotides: TGCGCCAGCAGCTTGGTGGCTAGTTCCTACGAGCAGTACTTC.

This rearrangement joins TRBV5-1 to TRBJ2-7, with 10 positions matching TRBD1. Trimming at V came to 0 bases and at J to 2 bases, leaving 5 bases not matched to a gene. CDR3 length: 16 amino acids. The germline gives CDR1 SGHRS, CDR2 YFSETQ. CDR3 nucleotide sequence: TGCGCCAGCAGCTTGGGGTGGACAGGGGGTCCCTACGAGCAGTACTTC. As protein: CASSLGWTGGPYEQYF.

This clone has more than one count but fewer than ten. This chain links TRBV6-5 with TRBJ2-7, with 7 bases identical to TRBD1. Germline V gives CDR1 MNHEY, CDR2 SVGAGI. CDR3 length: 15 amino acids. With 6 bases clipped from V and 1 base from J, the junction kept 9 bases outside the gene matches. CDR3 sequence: CASSLGQDQSYEQYF. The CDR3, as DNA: TGTGCCAGCAGCCTCGGACAGGACCAATCCTACGAGCAGTACTTC.

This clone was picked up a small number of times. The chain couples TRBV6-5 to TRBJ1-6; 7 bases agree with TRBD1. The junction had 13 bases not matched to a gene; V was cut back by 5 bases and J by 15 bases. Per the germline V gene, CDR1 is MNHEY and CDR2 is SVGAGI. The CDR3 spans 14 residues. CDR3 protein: CASSPGQQQISLHF. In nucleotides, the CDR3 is TGTGCCAGCAGTCCGGGACAGCAACAAATTAGCCTCCACTTT.

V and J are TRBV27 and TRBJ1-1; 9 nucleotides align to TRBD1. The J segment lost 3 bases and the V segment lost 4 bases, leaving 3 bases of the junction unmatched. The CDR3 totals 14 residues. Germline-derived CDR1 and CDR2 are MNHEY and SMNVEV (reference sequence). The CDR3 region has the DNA TGTGCCAGCAGTTCTGACAGGGGGTACACTGAAGCTTTCTTT. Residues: CASSSDRGYTEAFF.

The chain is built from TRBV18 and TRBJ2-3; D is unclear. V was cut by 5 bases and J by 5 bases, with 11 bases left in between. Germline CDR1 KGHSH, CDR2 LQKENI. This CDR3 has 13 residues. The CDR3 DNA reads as TGTGCCAGCTCATCCCCCCGGGTAGATACGCAGTATTTT. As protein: CASSSPRVDTQYF.

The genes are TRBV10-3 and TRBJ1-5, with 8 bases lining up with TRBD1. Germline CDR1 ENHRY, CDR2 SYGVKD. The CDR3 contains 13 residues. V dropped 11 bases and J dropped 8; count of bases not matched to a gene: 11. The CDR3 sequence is CAVSPGGREPQHF. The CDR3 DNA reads TGTGCCGTGAGCCCAGGGGGCAGGGAGCCCCAGCATTTT.

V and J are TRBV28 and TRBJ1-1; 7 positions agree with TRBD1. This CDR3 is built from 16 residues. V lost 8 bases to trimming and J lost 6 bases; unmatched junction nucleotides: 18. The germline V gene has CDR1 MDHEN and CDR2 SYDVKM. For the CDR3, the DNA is TGTGCCAGCGCCCTTGCAGGGACAGAGTTGGCCGCTGAAGCTTTCTTT. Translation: CASALAGTELAAEAFF.

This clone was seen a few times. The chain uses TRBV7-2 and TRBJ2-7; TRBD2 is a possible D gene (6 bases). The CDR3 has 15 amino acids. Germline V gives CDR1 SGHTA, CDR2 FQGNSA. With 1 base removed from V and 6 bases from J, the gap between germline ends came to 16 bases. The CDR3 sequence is CASSLGGTGVGEQYF. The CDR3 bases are TGTGCCAGCAGCTTAGGGGGGACGGGGGTCGGCGAGCAGTACTTC.

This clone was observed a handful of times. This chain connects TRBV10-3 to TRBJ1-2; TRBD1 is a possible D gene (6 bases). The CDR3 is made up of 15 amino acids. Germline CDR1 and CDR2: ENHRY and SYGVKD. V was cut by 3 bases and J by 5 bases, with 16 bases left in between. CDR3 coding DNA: TGTGCCATCAGTGAAGGGGACACTATTTCTTATGGCTACACCTTC. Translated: CAISEGDTISYGYTF.

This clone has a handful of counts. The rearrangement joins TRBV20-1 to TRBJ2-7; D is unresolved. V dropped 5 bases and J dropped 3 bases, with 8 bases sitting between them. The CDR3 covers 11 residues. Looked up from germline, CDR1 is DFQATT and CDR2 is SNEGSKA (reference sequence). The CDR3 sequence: CSARTHYEQYF. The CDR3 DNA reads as TGCAGTGCTCGTACACACTACGAGCAGTACTTC.

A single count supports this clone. CDR3 coding DNA: TGTGCCAGCTCACCCCAGCAAGAGACCCAGTACTTC. Its protein is CASSPQQETQYF. V is TRBV18 and J is TRBJ2-5; D unresolved. Trimming took 3 bases from V and 2 from J, leaving 4 bases between them. The V gene's germline CDR1 is KGHSH and CDR2 LQKENI. This CDR3 has 12 amino acids.

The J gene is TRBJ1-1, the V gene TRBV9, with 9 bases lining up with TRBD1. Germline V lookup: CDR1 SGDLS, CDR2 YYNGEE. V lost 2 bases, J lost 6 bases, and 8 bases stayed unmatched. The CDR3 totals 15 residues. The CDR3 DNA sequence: TGTGCCAGCAGCGTTCAGACAGGGGGGATGGCTGAAGCTTTCTTT. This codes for CASSVQTGGMAEAFF.

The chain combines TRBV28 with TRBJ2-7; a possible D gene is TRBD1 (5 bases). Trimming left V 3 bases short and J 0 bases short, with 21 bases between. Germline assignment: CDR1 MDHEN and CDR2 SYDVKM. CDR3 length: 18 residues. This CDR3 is CASSFLSLQDGFSYEQYF. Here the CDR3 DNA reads TGTGCCAGCAGTTTCCTAAGCCTACAGGACGGATTCTCCTACGAGCAGTACTTC.

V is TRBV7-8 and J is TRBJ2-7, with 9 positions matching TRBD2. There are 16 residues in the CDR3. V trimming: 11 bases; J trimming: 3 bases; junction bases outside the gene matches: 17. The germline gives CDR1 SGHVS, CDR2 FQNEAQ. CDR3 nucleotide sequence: TGTGCCTCCAGCATGGGGCCCAGCGGGGGGATCTACGAGCAGTACTTC. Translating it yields CASSMGPSGGIYEQYF.

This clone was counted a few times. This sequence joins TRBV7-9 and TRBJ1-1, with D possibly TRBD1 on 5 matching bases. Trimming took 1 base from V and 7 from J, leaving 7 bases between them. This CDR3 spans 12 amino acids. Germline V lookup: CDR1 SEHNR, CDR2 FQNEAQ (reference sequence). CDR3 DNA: TGTGCCAGCAGCTTAGGCAGGGATGAAGCTTTCTTT. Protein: CASSLGRDEAFF.